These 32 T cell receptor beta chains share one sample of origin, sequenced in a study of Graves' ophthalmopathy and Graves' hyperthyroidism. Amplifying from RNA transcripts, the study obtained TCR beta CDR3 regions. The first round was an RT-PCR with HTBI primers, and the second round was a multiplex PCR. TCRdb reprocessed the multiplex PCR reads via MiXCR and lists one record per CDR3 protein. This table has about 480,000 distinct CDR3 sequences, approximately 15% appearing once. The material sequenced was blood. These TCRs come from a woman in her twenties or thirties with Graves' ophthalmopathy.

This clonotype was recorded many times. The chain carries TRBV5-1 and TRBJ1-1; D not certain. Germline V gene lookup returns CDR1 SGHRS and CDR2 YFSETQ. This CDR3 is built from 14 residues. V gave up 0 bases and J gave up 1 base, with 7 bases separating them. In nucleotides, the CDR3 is TGCGCCAGCAGCTTGGTGAGCGAGAACACTGAAGCTTTCTTT. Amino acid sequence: CASSLVSENTEAFF.

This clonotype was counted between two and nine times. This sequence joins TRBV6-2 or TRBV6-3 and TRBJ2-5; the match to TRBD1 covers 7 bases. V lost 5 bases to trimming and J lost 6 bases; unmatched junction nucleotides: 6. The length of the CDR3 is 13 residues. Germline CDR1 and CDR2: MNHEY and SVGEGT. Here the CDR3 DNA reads TGTGCCAGCAGTCCGGACAGGCAACAGACCCAGTACTTC. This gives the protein CASSPDRQQTQYF.

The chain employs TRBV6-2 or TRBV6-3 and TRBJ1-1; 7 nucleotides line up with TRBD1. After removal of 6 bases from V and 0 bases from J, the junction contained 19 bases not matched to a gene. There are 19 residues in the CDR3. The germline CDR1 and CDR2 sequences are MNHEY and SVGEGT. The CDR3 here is CASSPRVRGLSSMNTEAFF. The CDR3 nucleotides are TGTGCCAGCAGCCCCAGGGTTAGGGGGCTAAGCTCAATGAACACTGAAGCTTTCTTT.

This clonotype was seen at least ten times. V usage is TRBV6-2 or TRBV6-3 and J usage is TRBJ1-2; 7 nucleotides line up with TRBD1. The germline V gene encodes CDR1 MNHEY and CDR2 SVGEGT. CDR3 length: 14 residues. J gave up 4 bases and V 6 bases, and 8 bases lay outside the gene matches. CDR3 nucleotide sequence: TGTGCCAGCAGACAGGGGACAGCCTCCTATGGCTACACCTTC. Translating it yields CASRQGTASYGYTF.

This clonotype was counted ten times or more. The CDR3 sequence: CAISEHQETQYF. The CDR3 DNA is TGTGCCATCAGTGAGCACCAAGAGACCCAGTACTTC. The chain recombines TRBV10-3 with TRBJ2-5; D gene ambiguous. The germline V and J ends were trimmed by 2 bases and 0 bases, with 1 base remaining between them. CDR1 ENHRY and CDR2 SYGVKD come from the germline V gene. This CDR3 spans 12 amino acids.

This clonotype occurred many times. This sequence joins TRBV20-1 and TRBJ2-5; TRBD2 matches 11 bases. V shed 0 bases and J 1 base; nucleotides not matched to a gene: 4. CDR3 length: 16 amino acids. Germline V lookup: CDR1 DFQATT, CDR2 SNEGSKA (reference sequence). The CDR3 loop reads CSARDGTSGFQETQYF. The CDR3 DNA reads TGCAGTGCTAGAGATGGGACTAGCGGCTTCCAAGAGACCCAGTACTTC.

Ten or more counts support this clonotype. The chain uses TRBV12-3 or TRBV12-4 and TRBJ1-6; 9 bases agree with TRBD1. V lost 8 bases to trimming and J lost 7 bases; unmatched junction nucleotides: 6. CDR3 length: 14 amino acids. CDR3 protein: CASVLQGANSPLHF. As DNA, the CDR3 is TGTGCCAGCGTCCTACAGGGGGCAAATTCACCCCTCCACTTT.

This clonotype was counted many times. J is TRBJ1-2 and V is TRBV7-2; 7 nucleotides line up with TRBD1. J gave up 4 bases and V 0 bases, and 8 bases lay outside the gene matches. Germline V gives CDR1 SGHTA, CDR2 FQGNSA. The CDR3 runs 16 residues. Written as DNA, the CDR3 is TGTGCCAGCAGCTTAGCAGGGGGCAAATCGGCCTATGGCTACACCTTC. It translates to CASSLAGGKSAYGYTF.

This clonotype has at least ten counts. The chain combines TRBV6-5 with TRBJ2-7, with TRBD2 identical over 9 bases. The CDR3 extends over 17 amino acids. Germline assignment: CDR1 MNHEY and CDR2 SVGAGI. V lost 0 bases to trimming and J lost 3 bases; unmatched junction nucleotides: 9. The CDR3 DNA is TGTGCCAGCAGTTACTCGAGTAAGACTAGCGGATACTACGAGCAGTACTTC. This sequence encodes CASSYSSKTSGYYEQYF.

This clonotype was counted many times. In DNA, the CDR3 is TGTGCCACTAGGTTTAGCGGGGAACAAGAGACCCAGTACTTC. It translates to CATRFSGEQETQYF. V is TRBV6-1 and J is TRBJ2-5, with 8 bases aligning to TRBD2. J lost 2 bases, V lost 10 bases, and 9 bases had no gene match. Germline V gene sequence: CDR1 MNHNS, CDR2 SASEGT. This CDR3 is built from 14 residues.

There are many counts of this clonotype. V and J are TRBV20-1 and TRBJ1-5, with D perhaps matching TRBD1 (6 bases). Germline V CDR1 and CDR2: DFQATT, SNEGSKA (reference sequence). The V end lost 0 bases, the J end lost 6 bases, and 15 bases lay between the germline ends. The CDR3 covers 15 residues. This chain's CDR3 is CSAREGQLRRQPQHF. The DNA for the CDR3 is TGCAGTGCTAGAGAGGGACAACTCAGACGTCAGCCCCAGCATTTT.

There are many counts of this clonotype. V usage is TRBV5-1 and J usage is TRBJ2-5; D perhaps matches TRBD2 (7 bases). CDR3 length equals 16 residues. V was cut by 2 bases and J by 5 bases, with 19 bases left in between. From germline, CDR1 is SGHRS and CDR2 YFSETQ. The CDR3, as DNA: TGCGCCAGCAGCTTCGGTTGGGGGGGCTTGCAGGAGACCCAGTACTTC. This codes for CASSFGWGGLQETQYF.

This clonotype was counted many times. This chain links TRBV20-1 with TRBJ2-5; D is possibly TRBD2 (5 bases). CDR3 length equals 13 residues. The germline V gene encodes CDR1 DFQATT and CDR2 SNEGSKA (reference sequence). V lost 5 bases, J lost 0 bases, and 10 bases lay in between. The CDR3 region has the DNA TGCAGTGCTCTTGGAGGCAACCAAGAGACCCAGTACTTC. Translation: CSALGGNQETQYF.

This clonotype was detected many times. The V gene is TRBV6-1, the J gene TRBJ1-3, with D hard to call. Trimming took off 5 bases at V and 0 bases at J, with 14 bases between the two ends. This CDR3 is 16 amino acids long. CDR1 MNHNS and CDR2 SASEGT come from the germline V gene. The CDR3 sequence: CASSPPDPHSGNTIYF. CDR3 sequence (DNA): TGTGCCAGCAGTCCCCCTGACCCCCACTCTGGAAACACCATATATTTT.

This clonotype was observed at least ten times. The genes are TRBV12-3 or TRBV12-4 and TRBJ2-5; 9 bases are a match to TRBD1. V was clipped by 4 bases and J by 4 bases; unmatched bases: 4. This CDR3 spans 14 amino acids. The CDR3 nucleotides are TGTGCCAGCAGTTACGGGACAGGGAGAGAGACCCAGTACTTC. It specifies CASSYGTGRETQYF.

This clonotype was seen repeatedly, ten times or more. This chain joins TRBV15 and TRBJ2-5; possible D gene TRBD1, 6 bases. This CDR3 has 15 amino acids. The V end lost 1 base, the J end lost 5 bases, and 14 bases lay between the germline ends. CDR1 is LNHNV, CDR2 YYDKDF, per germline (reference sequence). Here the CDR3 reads CATSRGTGMIETQYF. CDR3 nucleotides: TGTGCCACCAGCAGAGGAACAGGGATGATCGAGACCCAGTACTTC.

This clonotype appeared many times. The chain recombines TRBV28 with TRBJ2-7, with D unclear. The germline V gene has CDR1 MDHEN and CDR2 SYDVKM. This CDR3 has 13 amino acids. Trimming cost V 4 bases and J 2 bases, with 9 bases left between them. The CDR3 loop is CASSSRVPYEQYF. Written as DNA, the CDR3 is TGTGCCAGCAGTTCTCGGGTACCCTACGAGCAGTACTTC.

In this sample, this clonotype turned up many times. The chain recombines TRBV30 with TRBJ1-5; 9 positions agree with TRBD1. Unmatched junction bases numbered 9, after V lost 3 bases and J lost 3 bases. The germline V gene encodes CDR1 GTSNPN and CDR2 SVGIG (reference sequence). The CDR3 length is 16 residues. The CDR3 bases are TGTGCCTGGAGCTACTCGGGACAGGGTAACAATCAGCCCCAGCATTTT. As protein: CAWSYSGQGNNQPQHF.

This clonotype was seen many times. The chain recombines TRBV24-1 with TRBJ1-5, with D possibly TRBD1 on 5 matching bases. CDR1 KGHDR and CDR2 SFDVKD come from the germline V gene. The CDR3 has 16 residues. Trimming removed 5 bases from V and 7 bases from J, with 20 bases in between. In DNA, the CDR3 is TGTGCCACCAGTGGTCAGGGTCTCGGGAACGGACAGCCCCAGCATTTT. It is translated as CATSGQGLGNGQPQHF.

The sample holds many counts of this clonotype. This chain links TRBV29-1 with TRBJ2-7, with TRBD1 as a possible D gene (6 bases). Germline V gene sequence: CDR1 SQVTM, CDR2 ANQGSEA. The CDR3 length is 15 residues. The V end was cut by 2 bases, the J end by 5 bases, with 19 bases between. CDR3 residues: CSVEKLGQGINEQYF. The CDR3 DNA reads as TGCAGCGTTGAAAAGTTAGGGCAGGGGATCAACGAGCAGTACTTC.

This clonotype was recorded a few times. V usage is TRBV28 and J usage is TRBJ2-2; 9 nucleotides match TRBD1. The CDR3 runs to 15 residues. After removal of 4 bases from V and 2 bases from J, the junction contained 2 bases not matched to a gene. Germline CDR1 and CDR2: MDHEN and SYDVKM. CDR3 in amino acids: CASSWTGANTGELFF. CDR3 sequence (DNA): TGTGCCAGCAGTTGGACAGGGGCTAACACCGGGGAGCTGTTTTTT.

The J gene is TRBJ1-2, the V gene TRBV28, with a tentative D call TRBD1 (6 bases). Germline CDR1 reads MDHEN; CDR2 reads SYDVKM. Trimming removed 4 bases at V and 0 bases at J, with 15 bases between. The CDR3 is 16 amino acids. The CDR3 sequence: CASSSSGTPTNYGYTF. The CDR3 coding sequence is TGTGCCAGCAGTTCATCCGGGACACCGACTAACTATGGCTACACCTTC.

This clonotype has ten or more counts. The DNA for the CDR3 is TGTGCCATCAGGGCCCCGGGGGCTGAAGCTTTCTTT. Its translation is CAIRAPGAEAFF. This chain links TRBV10-3 with TRBJ1-1; possibly TRBD1 for D (5 bases). Germline-derived CDR1 and CDR2 are ENHRY and SYGVKD. The CDR3 extends over 12 amino acids. The V end lost 6 bases, the J end lost 6 bases, and 11 bases lay between the germline ends.

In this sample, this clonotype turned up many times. The CDR3 DNA follows: TGTGCCAGCAGTTACTCTAGGACTAGCGGGAGGTTAATCACCGGGGAGCTGTTTTTT. This codes for CASSYSRTSGRLITGELFF. This chain links TRBV6-2 or TRBV6-3 with TRBJ2-2, with 14 bases matching TRBD2. This CDR3 spans 19 amino acids. The V segment lost 0 bases and the J segment 4 bases; nucleotides outside the gene matches: 7. Per the germline V gene, CDR1 is MNHEY and CDR2 is SVGEGT.

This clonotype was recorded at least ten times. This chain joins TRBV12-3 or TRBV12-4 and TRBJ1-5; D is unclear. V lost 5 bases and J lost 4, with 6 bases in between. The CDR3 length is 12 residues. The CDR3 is CASSTNNQPQHF. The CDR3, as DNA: TGTGCCAGCAGTACTAATAATCAGCCCCAGCATTTT.

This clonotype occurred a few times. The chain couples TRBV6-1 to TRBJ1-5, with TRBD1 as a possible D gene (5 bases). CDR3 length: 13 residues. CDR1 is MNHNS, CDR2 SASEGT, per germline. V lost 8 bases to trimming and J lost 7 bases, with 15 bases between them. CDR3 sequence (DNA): TGTGCCAGCTCGGACCCTGGGGGACAGCCCCAGCATTTT. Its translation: CASSDPGGQPQHF.

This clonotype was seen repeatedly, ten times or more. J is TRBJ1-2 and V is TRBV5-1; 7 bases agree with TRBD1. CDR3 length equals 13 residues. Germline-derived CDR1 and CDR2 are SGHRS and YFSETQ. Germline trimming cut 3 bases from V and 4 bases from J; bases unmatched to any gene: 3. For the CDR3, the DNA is TGCGCCAGCAGCTCGGGACAGCTCTATGGCTACACCTTC. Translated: CASSSGQLYGYTF.

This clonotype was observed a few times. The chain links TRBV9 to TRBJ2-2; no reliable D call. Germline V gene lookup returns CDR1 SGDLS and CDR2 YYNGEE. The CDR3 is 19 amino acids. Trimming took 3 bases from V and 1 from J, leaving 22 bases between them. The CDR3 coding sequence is TGTGCCAGCAGCGCCTTGGGGTCGCCTACGGTGGGGAACACCGGGGAGCTGTTTTTT. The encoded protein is CASSALGSPTVGNTGELFF.

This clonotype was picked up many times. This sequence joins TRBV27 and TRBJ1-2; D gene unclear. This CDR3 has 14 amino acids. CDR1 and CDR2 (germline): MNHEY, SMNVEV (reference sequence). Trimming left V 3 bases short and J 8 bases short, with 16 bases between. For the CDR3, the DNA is TGTGCCAGCAGTTTCGGACCGTCGGCTGAAGGCTACACCTTC. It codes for CASSFGPSAEGYTF.

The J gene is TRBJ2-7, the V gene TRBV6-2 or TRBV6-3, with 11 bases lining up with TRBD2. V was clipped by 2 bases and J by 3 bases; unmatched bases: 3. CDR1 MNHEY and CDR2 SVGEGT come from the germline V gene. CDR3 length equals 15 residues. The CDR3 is CASSYGLAGGYEQYF. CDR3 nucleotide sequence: TGTGCCAGCAGTTACGGTCTAGCGGGAGGCTACGAGCAGTACTTC.

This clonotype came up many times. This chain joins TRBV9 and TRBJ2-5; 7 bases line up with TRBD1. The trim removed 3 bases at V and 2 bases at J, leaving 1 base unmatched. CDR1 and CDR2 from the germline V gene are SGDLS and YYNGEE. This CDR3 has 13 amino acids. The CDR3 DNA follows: TGTGCCAGCAGCGGGGGACAGCAAGAGACCCAGTACTTC. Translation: CASSGGQQETQYF.

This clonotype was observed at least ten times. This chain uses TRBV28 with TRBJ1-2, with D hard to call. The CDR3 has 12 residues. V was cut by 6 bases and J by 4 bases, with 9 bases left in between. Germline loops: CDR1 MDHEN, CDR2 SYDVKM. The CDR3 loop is CASRLGSYGYTF. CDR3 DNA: TGTGCCAGCAGGTTAGGGAGCTATGGCTACACCTTC.